The T cell receptor (beta chain) described here comes from a study of T cells in Graves' hyperthyroidism and ophthalmopathy. The investigators amplified TCR beta CDR3 regions from RNA transcripts. First-round RT-PCR of the TCR CDR3 relied on the HTBI primer set. In TCRdb, the multiplex PCR reads were re-called with MiXCR into one record per CDR3 protein. There are 75,000 to 100,000 distinct CDR3 sequences in the sample; about 40% occur only once, and 10% to 13% lies in the top ten. The CDR3 consists of 18 residues. The germline gives CDR1 SEHNR, CDR2 FQNEAQ (reference sequence). For this clonotype: Being one base from a much bigger clone, this may be a read error.

V is TRBV7-9 and J is TRBJ2-7; 11 bases match TRBD2. The origin of this receptor is a woman younger than 45 with Graves' hyperthyroidism. Sequenced input: peripheral blood or thyroid tissue (not recorded which). The CDR3 DNA is TGTGCCAGCAGCCCGGGACTAGCGGACCGTACCCCCTCCTACGGGCAGTACTTC. Translated: CASSPGLADRTPSYGQYF.